This TCR beta chain derives from a study of cytomegalovirus exposure and HLA in healthy donors. In germline, CDR1 is SEHNR, CDR2 FQNEAQ (reference sequence). V lost 3 bases, J lost 6 bases, and 9 bases stayed unmatched. This CDR3 comprises 16 residues. PCR amplification relied on 60 Vbeta primers (plus 13 Jbeta primers). How the authors handled the data: In a later analysis, roughly 86 million unique TCR beta chains included roughly 11 million shared by two or more donors. Profiled with immunoSEQ multiplex PCR; TCRdb holds only in-frame clones, not every one. The DNA was the basis for D and trimming; V, J and clone size are from that table. There are about 140,000 clones in the sample; roughly two thirds occur only once, and 1.8% lies in the top ten.

The sequenced material came from PBMCs. The receptor's source is a male donor in good health and CMV-seronegative. This chain connects TRBV7-9 to TRBJ2-1, with TRBD2 matching 9 bases. As DNA, the CDR3 is TGTGCCAGCAGCTTCCAGCGGGGGGCCGTACCCAATGAGCAGTTCTTC. It codes for CASSFQRGAVPNEQFF.